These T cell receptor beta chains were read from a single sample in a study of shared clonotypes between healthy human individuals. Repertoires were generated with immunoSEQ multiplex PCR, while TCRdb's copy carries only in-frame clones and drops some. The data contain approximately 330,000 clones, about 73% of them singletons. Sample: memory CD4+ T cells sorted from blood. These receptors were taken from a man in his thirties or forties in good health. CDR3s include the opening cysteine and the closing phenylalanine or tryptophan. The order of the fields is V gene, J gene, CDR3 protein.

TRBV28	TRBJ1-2	CASSLLSPLNYGYTF
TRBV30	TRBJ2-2	CAWSASGTGKNTGELFF
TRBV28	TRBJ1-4	CASSETGGATNEKLFF
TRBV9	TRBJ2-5	CASSVAPAGETQYF
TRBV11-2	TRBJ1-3	CASTENFSGNTIYF
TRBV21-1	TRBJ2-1	CASSKGPKRGTAYNEQFF
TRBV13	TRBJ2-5	CASSLGGVETQYF
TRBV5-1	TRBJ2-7	CASSLVFGLADNYEQYF
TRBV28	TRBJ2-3	CASSSDLDTQYF
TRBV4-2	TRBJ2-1	CASSQDLAGYNEQFF
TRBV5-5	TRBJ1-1	CASEVRGSMNTEAFF
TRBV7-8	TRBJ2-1	CASSSIQGRGHNEQFF
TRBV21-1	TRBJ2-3	CASSKAERADTQYF
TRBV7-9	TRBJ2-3	CASSFTADTQYF
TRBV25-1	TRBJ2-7	CASSDPGYDSLTTREQYF
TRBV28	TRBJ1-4	CASSLFGSTNEKLFF
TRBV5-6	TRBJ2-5	CASSFWGRIPETQYF
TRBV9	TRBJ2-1	CASSVDPPSGIYNEQFF
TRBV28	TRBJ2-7	CASVFGQVLSYEQYF
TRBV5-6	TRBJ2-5	CASSETGSETQYF
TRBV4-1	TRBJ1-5	CASSQVWGQPQHF
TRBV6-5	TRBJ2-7	CASSSGVAREQYF
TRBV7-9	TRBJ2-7	CASSLEVYEQYF
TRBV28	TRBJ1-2	CASSPTHNYGYTF
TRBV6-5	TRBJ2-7	CASSLRDSPYEQYF
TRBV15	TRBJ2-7	CATSRDPPRDHYEQYF
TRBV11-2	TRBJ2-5	CASSAVGTGGLRETQYF
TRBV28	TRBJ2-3	CASSLSGTGGRDTQYF
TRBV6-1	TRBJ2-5	CASSEGTGLKTQYF
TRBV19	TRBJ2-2	CASSRGDRFYTGELFF
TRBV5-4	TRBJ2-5	CASSLESGRMGETQYF
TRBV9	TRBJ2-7	CASSARDYHYEQYF
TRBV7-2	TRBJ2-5	CASSSHEDQYF
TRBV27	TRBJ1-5	CASSRTGQKYNQPQHF
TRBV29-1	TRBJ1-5	CSVAGGAGPQHF
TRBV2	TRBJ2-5	CAAWGPRLGVQETQYF
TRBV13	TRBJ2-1	CASSLDSYNEQFF
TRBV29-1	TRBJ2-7	CSAEGERYEQYF
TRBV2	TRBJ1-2	CASRGTVIVW
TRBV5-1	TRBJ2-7	CASSRLAGAYEQYF
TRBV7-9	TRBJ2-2	CASSLGLAGNTGELFF